These 18 T cell receptor beta chains were sequenced from one sample in a study of shared clonotypes between healthy human individuals. Positive CCR7 selection of CD45RO-negative cells yielded the naive CD8 cells, and terminally differentiated effector memory CD45RA+ cells were excluded. TCRdb keeps only in-frame clones here, not all; method: immunoSEQ multiplex PCR. The table lists millions of clones, 85% to 95% of them singletons, with 1.7% in the top ten. What was sequenced was naive CD8+ T cells from PBMCs. The source is a young man in good health. Some clones in this sample may be carry-over from other donors' samples.

About this clone itself: The identical CDR3 is also encoded by other nucleotide sequences in the sample. The chain uses TRBV19 and TRBJ1-5; D is uncertain. V was trimmed by 2 bases and J by 0 bases, leaving 8 bases between them. The CDR3 totals 15 residues. Germline loops: CDR1 LNHDA, CDR2 SQIVND (reference sequence). As DNA, the CDR3 is TGTGCCAGTAGTATACAAGGGTTTAGCAATCAGCCCCAGCATTTT. It yields the protein CASSIQGFSNQPQHF.

For the CDR3, the DNA is TGCGCCAGCAGCGGGACAGGGTTGGTCGACGAGCAGTACTTC. It specifies CASSGTGLVDEQYF. The chain has TRBV5-1 and TRBJ2-7, with TRBD1 matching 9 bases. Germline CDR1 reads SGHRS; CDR2 reads YFSETQ. V shed 4 bases, J shed 5 bases, and the junction held 7 bases outside the gene matches. CDR3 length equals 14 residues.

The rearrangement links TRBV7-9 to TRBJ2-1; D is possibly TRBD1 or TRBD2 (6 bases each). The CDR3 covers 12 residues. V lost 3 bases to trimming and J lost 8 bases, with 8 bases between them. Per the germline V gene, CDR1 is SEHNR and CDR2 is FQNEAQ (reference sequence). The CDR3 sequence is CASSLEGDEQFF. CDR3 sequence (DNA): TGTGCCAGCAGCTTGGAGGGGGATGAGCAGTTCTTC.

The V gene is TRBV19, the J gene TRBJ1-1; D remains unclear. V was clipped by 4 bases and J by 4 bases, with 13 bases between them. This CDR3 contains 14 residues. Germline assignment: CDR1 LNHDA and CDR2 SQIVND (reference sequence). CDR3 DNA sequence: TGTGCCAGTAGTACCCCCCGGAAAGGCACTGAAGCTTTCTTT. Its protein product is CASSTPRKGTEAFF. The entire variable domain, with the rest obtained from reference TRBV19 and TRBJ1-1, is as follows: DGGITQSPKYLFRKEGQNVTLSCEQNLNHDAMYWYRQDPGQGLRLIYYSQIVNDFQKGDIAEGYSVSREKKESFPLTVTSAQKNPTAFYLCASSTPRKGTEAFFGQGTRLTVV.

This clone is a singleton in its sample. J is TRBJ2-7 and V is TRBV29-1; 7 bases are shared with TRBD1. CDR1 is SQVTM and CDR2 is ANQGSEA in the germline V gene. The CDR3 covers 11 residues. The junction had 6 bases not matched to a gene; V was cut back by 7 bases and J by 6 bases. Here the CDR3 reads CSAGQVSEQYF. Here the CDR3 DNA reads TGCAGCGCCGGACAGGTGAGCGAGCAGTACTTC.

V gene TRBV18 combines with J gene TRBJ2-7; D is possibly TRBD2 (5 bases). The CDR3 is made up of 15 amino acids. V dropped 6 bases and J dropped 3 bases, with 18 bases sitting between them. Germline CDR1 and CDR2: KGHSH and LQKENI. The CDR3 protein is CASSYSRETNYEQYF. In DNA form, the CDR3 reads TGTGCCAGCTCTTACAGCCGGGAAACCAACTACGAGCAGTACTTC.

Comment on this clone: An end of the junction differs from the germline gene, which may be a read error. This sample includes further DNA sequences coding for the same CDR3. V and J are TRBV5-6 and TRBJ2-7; TRBD2 matches 11 bases. The germline V gene has CDR1 SGHDT and CDR2 YYEEEE. The CDR3 is made up of 13 amino acids. The CDR3 coding sequence is TGCGCCAGCAGCTTGGGGACTAGCGGCGAGCAGTACTTC. Translation gives CASSLGTSGEQYF. Combining the CDR3 with reference TRBV5-6 and TRBJ2-7 gives the whole variable domain DAGVTQSPTHLIKTRGQQVTLRCSPKSGHDTVSWYQQALGQGPQFIFQYYEEEERQRGNFPDRFSGHQFPNYSSELNVNALLLGDSALYLCASSLGTSGEQYFGPGTRLTVT.

CDR3 loop: CASRQNFLSGNTIYF. The DNA for the CDR3 is TGTGCCAGCAGACAGAACTTCCTCTCTGGAAACACCATATATTTT. The chain carries TRBV28 and TRBJ1-3; no reliable D call. Trimming shortened V by 6 bases and J by 0 bases, and 12 bases separated the two germline ends. From germline, CDR1 is MDHEN and CDR2 SYDVKM. The CDR3 totals 15 residues.

The rearrangement joins TRBV5-4 to TRBJ2-4; 9 bases agree with TRBD1. This CDR3 comprises 16 residues. J was trimmed by 3 bases and V by 1 base; bases with no gene match: 5. CDR1 is SGHNT, CDR2 YYREEE, per germline (reference sequence). The CDR3 is CASSLNRGLVKNIQYF. DNA of the CDR3: TGTGCCAGCAGCTTGAACAGGGGGCTTGTCAAAAACATTCAGTACTTC.

CDR3 bases: TGTGCCAGCAGCTTTGCGGTGCGTGCCTACGAGCAGTACTTC. It is translated as CASSFAVRAYEQYF. The chain has TRBV7-9 and TRBJ2-7; D not certain. The V end was cut by 3 bases, the J end by 2 bases, with 11 bases between. Germline V gene lookup returns CDR1 SEHNR and CDR2 FQNEAQ (reference sequence). CDR3 length equals 14 residues.

Comments on this clone: Other DNA sequences within the sample encode an identical CDR3. The chain is built from TRBV18 and TRBJ1-4; 9 nucleotides align to TRBD1. There are 14 residues in the CDR3. V was pared by 3 bases and J by 5 bases, with 1 base of the junction left unmatched. Germline loops: CDR1 KGHSH, CDR2 LQKENI. CDR3 sequence: CASSPTGGNEKLFF. CDR3 in DNA: TGTGCCAGCTCACCGACAGGGGGAAATGAAAAACTGTTTTTT.

The chain links TRBV5-4 to TRBJ1-2, with D perhaps matching TRBD1 (5 bases). Germline V CDR1 and CDR2: SGHNT, YYREEE (reference sequence). The CDR3 is 18 amino acids. Trimming removed 5 bases from V and 1 base from J, with 24 bases in between. The DNA of the CDR3 is TGTGCCAGCAGGAGGGGTATTGTCGCGTCAGACCATAACTATGGCTACACCTTC. Residues: CASRRGIVASDHNYGYTF. The whole variable domain, remainder taken from reference TRBV5-4 and TRBJ1-2, is ETGVTQSPTHLIKTRGQQVTLRCSSQSGHNTVSWYQQALGQGPQFIFQYYREEENGRGNFPPRFSGLQFPNYSSELNVNALELDDSALYLCASRRGIVASDHNYGYTFGSGTRLTVV.

The chain joins TRBV19 to TRBJ2-7; 7 nucleotides match TRBD2. There are 18 residues in the CDR3. Losses at the gene ends were 3 bases for V and 1 base for J; bases not matched to a gene: 15. From germline, CDR1 is LNHDA and CDR2 SQIVND (reference sequence). This CDR3 is CASSIRSSGRILSYEQYF. CDR3 bases: TGTGCCAGTAGTATCCGGTCTAGCGGACGGATCCTTTCCTACGAGCAGTACTTC.

This chain connects TRBV7-9 to TRBJ2-1, with 8 positions matching TRBD2. V gave up 4 bases and J gave up 12 bases; unmatched junction bases: 14. This CDR3 has 15 amino acids. From germline, CDR1 is SEHNR and CDR2 FQNEAQ (reference sequence). DNA of the CDR3: TGTGCCAGCAGCTCCCGAACGGGAGGGCCCATTGCGCAGTTCTTC. Residues: CASSSRTGGPIAQFF.

The CDR3: CASSAENRGGYGYTF. For the CDR3, the DNA is TGTGCCAGCAGCGCCGAAAACAGGGGAGGCTATGGCTACACCTTC. This chain connects TRBV9 to TRBJ1-2; 7 nucleotides match TRBD1. The CDR3 runs to 15 residues. With V trimmed by 3 bases and J by 4 bases, 9 bases remained unmatched. Germline V gene lookup returns CDR1 SGDLS and CDR2 YYNGEE.

This chain's CDR3 is CSVEGAGTGLYEQYF. In nucleotides, the CDR3 is TGCAGCGTTGAAGGGGCCGGGACAGGGCTTTACGAGCAGTACTTC. V is TRBV29-1 and J is TRBJ2-7; TRBD1 matches 9 bases. CDR3 length equals 15 residues. V lost 1 base to trimming and J lost 4 bases; unmatched junction nucleotides: 8. Germline loops: CDR1 SQVTM, CDR2 ANQGSEA.

The genes are TRBV4-1 and TRBJ1-3, with D possibly being TRBD1 (5 bases). The CDR3 extends over 21 amino acids. Trimming removed 1 base from V and 1 base from J, with 26 bases in between. Germline CDR1 is MGHRA and CDR2 is YSYEKL. CDR3 sequence (DNA): TGCGCCAGCAGCCAAGTGGAGGGGACGCGGTCCAAGACTCTGTCTGGAAACACCATATATTTT. Protein: CASSQVEGTRSKTLSGNTIYF.

The V gene is TRBV23-1, the J gene TRBJ1-1; perhaps TRBD1 as D (6 bases). TRBV23-1 falls under the ORF class, with uncertain function. The CDR3 consists of 14 residues. Trimming removed 6 bases from V and 5 bases from J, with 16 bases in between. This CDR3 reads CASREEGGETEAFF. For the CDR3, the DNA is TGCGCCAGCAGAGAAGAGGGGGGGGAGACTGAAGCTTTCTTT.